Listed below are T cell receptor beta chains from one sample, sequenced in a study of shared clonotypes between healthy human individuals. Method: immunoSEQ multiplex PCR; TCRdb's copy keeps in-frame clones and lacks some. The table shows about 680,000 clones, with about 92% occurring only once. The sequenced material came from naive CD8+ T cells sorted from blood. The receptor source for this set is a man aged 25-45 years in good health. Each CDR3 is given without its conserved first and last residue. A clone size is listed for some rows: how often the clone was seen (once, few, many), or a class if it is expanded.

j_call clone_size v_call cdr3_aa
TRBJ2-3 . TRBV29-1 SVGGQGRTDTQY
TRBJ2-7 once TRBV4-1 ASSQPGQGAGYEQY
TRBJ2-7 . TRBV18 ASSPPPPDEQY
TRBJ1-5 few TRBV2 ASTEGTVSNQPQH
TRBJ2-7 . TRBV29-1 SVIAGVYEQY
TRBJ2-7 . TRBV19 ASSTGLAGVGVYEQY
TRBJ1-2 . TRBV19 ASSILARHGYT
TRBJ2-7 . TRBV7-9 ASRGEADATSYEQY
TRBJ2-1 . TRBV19 ASSVRREPYNEQF
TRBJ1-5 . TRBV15 ATSRDKVMTESNQPQH
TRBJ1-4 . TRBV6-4 ASLGTTNEKLF
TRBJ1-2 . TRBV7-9 ASSLAGKAGQGDGYT
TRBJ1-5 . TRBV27 ASSFASNQPQH
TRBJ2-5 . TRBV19 ASSMVVGETQY
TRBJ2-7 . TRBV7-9 ASSPRIPLAGGPVQY
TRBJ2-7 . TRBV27 ASSSLRGTWREYEQY
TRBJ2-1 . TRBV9 ASSVGLAGFNEQF
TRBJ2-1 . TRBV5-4 ASSLGSSYNEQF
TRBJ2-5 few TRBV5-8 ASSPQGAPRTETQY
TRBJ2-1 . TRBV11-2 ASSLYGQSSYNEQF
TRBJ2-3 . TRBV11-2 ASSQQAKQGRSDTQY
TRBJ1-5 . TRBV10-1 ASSGGDQPQH
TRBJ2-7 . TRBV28 ASTSGRPFYEQY
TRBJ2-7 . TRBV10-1 ASSETPLAGGSYEQY
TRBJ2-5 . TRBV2 ASGVQGSSAQETQY
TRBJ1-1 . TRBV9 ASSPFRSVVNTEAF
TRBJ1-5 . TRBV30 AWSGGQANQPQH
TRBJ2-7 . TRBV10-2 ASSEPRMTGLADEQY
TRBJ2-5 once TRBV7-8 ASSLRVETQY
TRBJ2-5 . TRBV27 ASRTLDRVETQY
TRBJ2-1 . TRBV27 ASSLNNEQF
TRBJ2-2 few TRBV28 ASRLTGFRTGELF
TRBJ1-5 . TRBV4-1 ASSQEDRNNQPQH
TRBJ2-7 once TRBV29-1 SGRDRSSYEQY
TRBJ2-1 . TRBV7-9 ASSPLAGDYYNEQF
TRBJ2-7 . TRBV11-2 ASSLVEVYEQY
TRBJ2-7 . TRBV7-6 ASSPRTSGRLDEQY
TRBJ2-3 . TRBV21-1 ASSKSSSSTDTQY
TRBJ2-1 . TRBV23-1 ASTAPSGTLYEQF
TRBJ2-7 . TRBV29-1 SVEGTVELSGISYEQY
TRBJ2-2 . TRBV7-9 ASGLPTSGSRTGELF
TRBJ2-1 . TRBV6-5 ASSLTGDEQF
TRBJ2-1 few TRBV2 ASSESEKGTNEQF
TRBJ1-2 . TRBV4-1 ASSQAFGTRVPGYGYT
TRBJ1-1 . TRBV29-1 SVGWTDTEAF
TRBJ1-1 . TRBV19 ASSTPDGNMNTEAF
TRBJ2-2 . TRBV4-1 ASSQEGHSGRAYGELF
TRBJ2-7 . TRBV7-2 ASREGLAGYYEQY
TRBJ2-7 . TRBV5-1 ASSLGQGADEQY
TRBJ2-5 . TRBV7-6 ASSWGLSETQY
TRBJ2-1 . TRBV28 ASSSSGVDYNEQF
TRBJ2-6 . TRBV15 ATCLDPGANVLT
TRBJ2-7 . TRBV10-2 ASLGLAGGPRTYEQY
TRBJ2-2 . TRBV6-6 ASSPRQGNTGELF
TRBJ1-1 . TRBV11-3 ASSGRQTSNTEAF
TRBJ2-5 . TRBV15 ATSRGASRRETQY